This entry lists 17 T cell receptor beta chains sequenced from one sample in a study of shared clonotypes between healthy human individuals. Profiled with immunoSEQ multiplex PCR; TCRdb holds only in-frame clones, not every one. Here the sample spans around 690,000 clones, 90% being singletons. The specimen was memory CD8+ T cells from PBMCs. Subset described: CD45RO+ cells pooled with CCR7-negative TemRA cells. These receptors were collected from a man younger than 35 in good health. Some clones in this sample may be carry-over from other donors' samples.

Only a few counts were recorded for this clone. This chain's CDR3 is CASSTGTSRYNEQFF. CDR3 in DNA: TGTGCCAGTAGTACTGGGACTAGTAGATACAATGAGCAGTTCTTC. The V call is TRBV19, the J call TRBJ2-1, with 8 bases aligning to TRBD2. J lost 4 bases, V lost 4 bases, and 6 bases had no gene match. CDR1 is LNHDA and CDR2 is SQIVND in the germline V gene (reference sequence). The CDR3 is 15 residues long.

The chain is built from TRBV5-6 and TRBJ2-7; no reliable D call. Germline CDR1 reads SGHDT; CDR2 reads YYEEEE. The V and J ends lost 0 bases and 0 bases respectively, with 10 bases between them. The CDR3 runs 15 residues. The CDR3 is CASSLGASSSYEQYF. The DNA for the CDR3 is TGTGCCAGCAGCTTGGGGGCCTCTAGCTCCTACGAGCAGTACTTC.

In its sample, this clone was seen a few times. The genes are TRBV5-1 and TRBJ1-1; D ambiguous. Germline V CDR1 and CDR2: SGHRS, YFSETQ. Trimming cost V 5 bases and J 6 bases, with 14 bases left between them. The CDR3 has 13 residues. CDR3 loop: CASRSRTQPEAFF. The CDR3 bases are TGCGCCAGCAGATCACGGACGCAACCTGAAGCTTTCTTT.

This chain joins TRBV5-6 and TRBJ1-2; no reliable D call. V was shortened by 3 bases and J by 3 bases, with 6 bases between the two germline ends. Germline V gene data show CDR1 as SGHDT and CDR2 as YYEEEE. This CDR3 has 12 amino acids. DNA of the CDR3: TGTGCCAGCAGCTCACAACACTATGGCTACACCTTC. The encoded protein is CASSSQHYGYTF.

A single count supports this clone. This chain joins TRBV27 and TRBJ1-4; D is possibly TRBD1 (5 bases). The CDR3 is 14 residues long. Germline CDR1 is MNHEY and CDR2 is SMNVEV (reference sequence). Trimming took off 2 bases at V and 7 bases at J, with 11 bases between the two ends. The CDR3, as DNA: TGTGCCAGCAGTTTAACGGGGGGTCTTGAAAAACTGTTTTTT. This translates into CASSLTGGLEKLFF. The full variable domain, with the rest looked up from reference TRBV27 and TRBJ1-4, is EAQVTQNPRYLITVTGKKLTVTCSQNMNHEYMSWYRQDPGLGLRQIYYSMNVEVTDKGDVPEGYKVSRKEKRNFPLILESPSPNQTSLYFCASSLTGGLEKLFFGSGTQLSVL.

The V call is TRBV5-4, the J call TRBJ2-1, with 8 bases lining up with TRBD1. This CDR3 is 15 amino acids long. V gave up 4 bases and J gave up 6 bases; unmatched junction bases: 9. The germline CDR1 and CDR2 sequences are SGHNT and YYREEE (reference sequence). Written as DNA, the CDR3 is TGTGCCAGCAGCCAGGGACAGGAGTACCCCAATGAGCAGTTCTTC. The encoded protein is CASSQGQEYPNEQFF.

V and J are TRBV28 and TRBJ2-5; no definite D call. The better agreement between TRBJ2-7 and the DNA end casts doubt on the J call. Germline CDR1 reads MDHEN; CDR2 reads SYDVKM. The CDR3 sequence is 11 residues long. For the CDR3, the DNA is TGTGCCAGCAGTTTCCGGAACGAGCAGTACTTC. Translating gives CASSFRNEQYF.

The chain has TRBV27 and TRBJ2-7; D might be TRBD2 (6 bases). The CDR3 sequence is 13 residues long. CDR1 is MNHEY, CDR2 SMNVEV, per germline (reference sequence). V lost 5 bases, J lost 2 bases, and 10 bases lay in between. CDR3 sequence: CASSPRRAYEQYF. CDR3 DNA: TGTGCCAGCAGTCCACGGAGGGCCTACGAGCAGTACTTC.

J is TRBJ1-4 and V is TRBV27; no definite D call. CDR1 and CDR2 from the germline V gene are MNHEY and SMNVEV (reference sequence). The V gene lost 3 bases and the J gene lost 3 bases, with 8 bases spanning the gap. The length of the CDR3 is 14 residues. The CDR3 coding sequence is TGTGCCAGCAGTTTCCTTCGACCTAATGAAAAACTGTTTTTT. Its translation: CASSFLRPNEKLFF.

The CDR3 is CASSLHPNYEQYF. The CDR3 nucleotides read TGTGCCAGCAGCTTACACCCTAACTACGAGCAGTACTTC. This chain links TRBV7-2 with TRBJ2-7, with D unresolved. CDR1 is SGHTA and CDR2 is FQGNSA in the germline V gene. The V gene lost 2 bases and the J gene lost 3 bases, with 8 bases spanning the gap. The CDR3 loop spans 13 amino acids.

The genes are TRBV7-9 and TRBJ1-2, with 7 bases aligning to TRBD1. The ends lost 0 bases at V and 6 bases at J; junction bases unmatched: 13. This CDR3 is 17 amino acids long. Germline V gives CDR1 SEHNR, CDR2 FQNEAQ (reference sequence). CDR3 sequence: CASSLAGRQGLSDGYTF. DNA of the CDR3: TGTGCCAGCAGCTTAGCGGGGAGACAGGGCCTCTCGGATGGCTACACCTTC.

The count of this clone is one. This sequence joins TRBV13 and TRBJ2-4; TRBD2 agrees at 11 bases. Germline V lookup: CDR1 PRHDT, CDR2 FYEKMQ (reference sequence). The CDR3 covers 16 residues. With 0 bases clipped from V and 4 bases from J, the junction kept 2 bases outside the gene matches. In DNA form, the CDR3 reads TGTGCCAGCAGCTTAGGCGGGACTAGCGGAAAAAACATTCAGTACTTC. Its translation: CASSLGGTSGKNIQYF. Based on the CDR3 plus reference TRBV13 and TRBJ2-4, the full variable domain is AAGVIQSPRHLIKEKRETATLKCYPIPRHDTVYWYQQGPGQDPQFLISFYEKMQSDKGSIPDRFSAQQFSDYHSELNMSSLELGDSALYFCASSLGGTSGKNIQYFGAGTRLSVL.

This clone showed up just a few times. V is TRBV27 and J is TRBJ1-1, with TRBD1 matching over 9 bases. CDR3 length: 13 residues. The trim removed 8 bases at V and 5 bases at J, leaving 6 bases unmatched. The germline gives CDR1 MNHEY, CDR2 SMNVEV (reference sequence). The CDR3 DNA reads TGTGCCAGCGGGGACAGGGCGAGGACTGAAGCTTTCTTT. This sequence encodes CASGDRARTEAFF.

The gene calls are TRBV15 and TRBJ2-7; tentative D call: TRBD1 (6 bases). The ends were cut back, 0 bases at V and 1 base at J, with 10 bases in the middle. The CDR3 contains 15 residues. Germline V CDR1 and CDR2: LNHNV, YYDKDF (reference sequence). This CDR3 reads CATSRENQGSYEQYF. The CDR3 DNA reads as TGTGCCACCAGCAGAGAGAATCAGGGGTCCTACGAGCAGTACTTC.

V and J are TRBV11-1 and TRBJ2-1; D unresolved. The CDR3 loop spans 17 amino acids. CDR1 and CDR2 (germline): SGHAT, FQDESV (reference sequence). Trimming shortened V by 3 bases and J by 9 bases, and 24 bases separated the two germline ends. CDR3 nucleotides: TGTGCCAGCAGCTTGAGCAAAAGGCTAGATTTGCTGGGTGAGCAGTTCTTC. Translated: CASSLSKRLDLLGEQFF. The full variable domain, rest sourced from reference TRBV11-1 and TRBJ2-1, is EAEVAQSPRYKITEKSQAVAFWCDPISGHATLYWYRQILGQGPELLVQFQDESVVDDSQLPKDRFSAERLKGVDSTLKIQPAELGDSAMYLCASSLSKRLDLLGEQFFGPGTRLTVL.

The chain combines TRBV13 with TRBJ1-2; TRBD1 might be the D (6 bases). The length of the CDR3 is 16 residues. Trimming removed 1 base from V and 4 bases from J, with 16 bases in between. Germline V gene lookup returns CDR1 PRHDT and CDR2 FYEKMQ (reference sequence). The CDR3 DNA is TGTGCCAGCAGCTTAGTGATCGGGGGGCGAGCCTATGGCTACACCTTC. As protein: CASSLVIGGRAYGYTF.

The chain employs TRBV2 and TRBJ2-7; 7 nucleotides match TRBD1. CDR1 is SNHLY, CDR2 FYNNEI, per germline. Trimming took 6 bases from V and 1 from J; bases not matched to a gene: 12. There are 16 residues in the CDR3. CDR3 DNA: TGTGCCAGCAGGGGGCCAGGGGGTTCTGGGTCCTACGAGCAGTACTTC. Its protein is CASRGPGGSGSYEQYF.